Below, 17 T cell receptor beta chains from the same sample are listed, as sequenced in a study of T cells after somatic rescue of genetic block. Data came from immunoSEQ multiplex PCR; TCRdb stores just in-frame clones and leaves some out. The sample lists 110,000 or so clones; around nine tenths were seen once. Specimen: peripheral blood mononuclear cells (PBMCs). The source is a woman under 30.

This clone was counted a few times. The V call is TRBV27, the J call TRBJ1-5; no reliable D call. Germline assignment: CDR1 MNHEY and CDR2 SMNVEV (reference sequence). V lost 4 bases, J lost 9 bases, and 10 bases lay in between. This CDR3 spans 12 amino acids. CDR3 DNA: TGTGCCAGCAGTTATCACAACGGGCCCCAGCATTTT. Translated: CASSYHNGPQHF.

In its sample, this clone was seen many times. This chain joins TRBV2 and TRBJ2-7; 8 bases line up with TRBD1. V lost 5 bases to trimming and J lost 6 bases; unmatched junction nucleotides: 9. CDR1 is SNHLY, CDR2 FYNNEI, per germline. This CDR3 has 14 amino acids. The chain's CDR3 is CASSSSQGAFEQYF. The DNA for the CDR3 is TGTGCCAGCAGTTCTAGTCAGGGGGCTTTCGAGCAGTACTTC.

The V call is TRBV28, the J call TRBJ1-2, with TRBD1 as a possible D gene (5 bases). Germline CDR1 and CDR2: MDHEN and SYDVKM. Trimming removed 2 bases at V and 0 bases at J, with 10 bases between. The CDR3 sequence is 15 residues long. The CDR3, as DNA: TGTGCCAGCAGTTTAAGCAGGGTAGCTAACTATGGCTACACCTTC. Translation gives CASSLSRVANYGYTF.

This chain uses TRBV7-9 with TRBJ2-5; no reliable D call. The V gene's germline CDR1 is SEHNR and CDR2 FQNEAQ (reference sequence). The CDR3 is made up of 13 amino acids. V was trimmed by 6 bases and J by 0 bases, leaving 8 bases between them. CDR3 sequence reads: CASRPQYQETQYF. The DNA of the CDR3 is TGTGCCAGCAGGCCCCAGTACCAAGAGACCCAGTACTTC.

This chain uses TRBV19 with TRBJ2-1, with D tentatively TRBD2 (5 bases). Trimming pared 7 bases from V and 1 base from J, leaving 17 bases between. The CDR3 has 16 residues. Germline CDR1 reads LNHDA; CDR2 reads SQIVND (reference sequence). Here the CDR3 DNA reads TGTGCCAGTACCGCCACTAGGGTCCAGTCCTACAATGAGCAGTTCTTC. Residues: CASTATRVQSYNEQFF.

The chain is built from TRBV6-1 and TRBJ2-6; no definite D call. This CDR3 spans 12 amino acids. Trimming took 8 bases from V and 0 from J, leaving 2 bases between them. The germline gives CDR1 MNHNS, CDR2 SASEGT. CDR3 DNA: TGTGCCAGCCACTCTGGGGCCAACGTCCTGACTTTC. Residues: CASHSGANVLTF.

There are a few counts of this clone. The chain is built from TRBV4-1 and TRBJ1-6; the D gene is possibly TRBD1 (5 bases). The germline V gene has CDR1 MGHRA and CDR2 YSYEKL. The ends were cut back, 2 bases at V and 10 bases at J, with 18 bases in the middle. The CDR3 consists of 16 residues. Written as DNA, the CDR3 is TGCGCCAGCAGCCAACCGACAGCCTCTCCGGTATCACCCCTCCACTTT. It encodes CASSQPTASPVSPLHF.

The chain carries TRBV2 and TRBJ2-2; D might be TRBD1 or TRBD2, each matching 5 bases. The V end lost 6 bases, the J end lost 4 bases, and 9 bases lay between the germline ends. CDR1 and CDR2 (germline): SNHLY, FYNNEI. The CDR3 runs 13 residues. CDR3 sequence: CASRGVSTGELFF. The CDR3 DNA reads TGTGCCAGCAGGGGGGTTAGCACCGGGGAGCTGTTTTTT. The full variable domain, with the rest looked up from reference TRBV2 and TRBJ2-2, is EPEVTQTPSHQVTQMGQEVILRCVPISNHLYFYWYRQILGQKVEFLVSFYNNEISEKSEIFDDQFSVERPDGSNFTLKIRSTKLEDSAMYFCASRGVSTGELFFGEGSRLTVL.

The gene calls are TRBV6-5 and TRBJ2-7; 9 positions match TRBD1. The CDR3 loop spans 14 amino acids. Germline trimming cut 10 bases from V and 3 bases from J; bases unmatched to any gene: 10. Per the germline V gene, CDR1 is MNHEY and CDR2 is SVGAGI. The CDR3 DNA reads TGTGCCACCTGTCTGGGACAGGGATGCTACGAGCAGTACTTC. It specifies CATCLGQGCYEQYF.

This rearrangement joins TRBV9 to TRBJ1-2; the D gene is possibly TRBD1 (6 bases). Between the trimmed V and J ends, which lost 4 bases and 4 bases, there was a span of 14 bases. This CDR3 has 14 residues. CDR1 SGDLS and CDR2 YYNGEE come from the germline V gene. Here the CDR3 DNA reads TGTGCCAGCAGCTCCCAGGGGTCTCTCTATGGCTACACCTTC. Amino acid sequence: CASSSQGSLYGYTF.

CDR3: CASGRGRGGDTQYF. As DNA, the CDR3 is TGTGCCAGTGGCCGGGGGAGGGGAGGAGATACGCAGTATTTT. V and J are TRBV27 and TRBJ2-3, with TRBD2 identical over 7 bases. The CDR3 is made up of 14 amino acids. After removal of 9 bases from V and 5 bases from J, the junction contained 11 bases not matched to a gene. Germline loops: CDR1 MNHEY, CDR2 SMNVEV (reference sequence).

The J gene is TRBJ2-3, the V gene TRBV19; D may be TRBD1 or TRBD2 (6 bases each). Germline CDR1 LNHDA, CDR2 SQIVND (reference sequence). Between the trimmed V and J ends, which lost 3 bases and 4 bases, there was a span of 14 bases. CDR3 length: 15 residues. As DNA, the CDR3 is TGTGCCAGTAGTATTAGGTCGGGGGCCCCAGATACGCAGTATTTT. Encoded protein: CASSIRSGAPDTQYF.

This clone qualifies as medium-sized. The CDR3 sequence: CASSMASSGYEQYF. CDR3 nucleotide sequence: TGTGCCAGTAGTATGGCCTCTTCGGGCTACGAGCAGTACTTC. This chain uses TRBV19 with TRBJ2-7; D is undetermined. The CDR3 totals 14 residues. V lost 3 bases, J lost 3 bases, and 12 bases lay in between. CDR1 and CDR2 (germline): LNHDA, SQIVND (reference sequence).

This rearrangement joins TRBV5-1 to TRBJ1-4; 8 bases map to TRBD1. Germline V gene sequence: CDR1 SGHRS, CDR2 YFSETQ. CDR3 length equals 16 residues. The J segment lost 5 bases and the V segment lost 0 bases, leaving 6 bases of the junction unmatched. The CDR3 reads CASSLGLGQGNEKLFF. As DNA, the CDR3 is TGCGCCAGCAGCTTGGGTCTCGGACAGGGAAATGAAAAACTGTTTTTT. Full variable domain (rest looked up from reference TRBV5-1 and TRBJ1-4): KAGVTQTPRYLIKTRGQQVTLSCSPISGHRSVSWYQQTPGQGLQFLFEYFSETQRNKGNFPGRFSGRQFSNSRSEMNVSTLELGDSALYLCASSLGLGQGNEKLFFGSGTQLSVL.

Only a few counts were recorded for this clone. The chain carries TRBV4-2 and TRBJ2-3, with TRBD2 identical over 11 bases. The CDR3 is 17 amino acids. The germline CDR1 and CDR2 sequences are LGHNA and YNFKEQ. Trimming at V came to 0 bases and at J to 5 bases, leaving 7 bases not matched to a gene. CDR3 sequence (DNA): TGTGCCAGCAGCCAAGATTGGAGTAGCGGGGGGGGAGATACGCAGTATTTT. Residues: CASSQDWSSGGGDTQYF.

The chain employs TRBV18 and TRBJ1-6, with D tentatively TRBD1 (6 bases). Between the trimmed V and J ends, which lost 3 bases and 9 bases, there was a span of 15 bases. The CDR3 totals 15 residues. CDR1 KGHSH and CDR2 LQKENI come from the germline V gene. This CDR3 is CASSPGGRGSSPLHF. In DNA, the CDR3 is TGTGCCAGCTCACCCGGGGGCAGGGGCAGTTCACCCCTCCACTTT.

This clone appeared once. The chain combines TRBV5-3 with TRBJ2-2; 11 bases are a match to TRBD1. TRBV5-3 is marked as an open reading frame, function uncertain. The CDR3 runs to 15 residues. V lost 4 bases, J lost 6 bases, and 5 bases stayed unmatched. The CDR3 region has the DNA TGTGCCAGAAGCCCAGGACAGGGGGCCCCCGGGGAGCTGTTTTTT. Its translation is CARSPGQGAPGELFF.